Listed below are T cell receptor beta chains from one sample, sequenced in a study of T cell responses to AZD1222 COVID-19 vaccine. Using immunoSEQ multiplex PCR, the repertoire was profiled, and TCRdb retains in-frame clones only, with some absent. The profile covers 70,000 to 100,000 clones, with over 75% appearing a single time and roughly 3.2% taken by the ten largest. Source: peripheral blood, taken 28 days after the second AZD1222 dose. These receptors were taken from an adult who received the AZD1222 COVID-19 vaccine. CDR3s include the opening cysteine and the closing phenylalanine or tryptophan. D genes are given only for firm matches. Rows give clone size only sometimes, using once, few, many, or a class for an expanded clone.

d_gene: TRBD1
len: 14
abundance: .
v_gene: TRBV24-1
j_gene: TRBJ1-1
CDR3aa: CATRETGVDTEAFF
CDR3nt: TGTGCCACCAGAGAAACAGGGGTTGACACTGAAGCTTTCTTT

d_gene: TRBD1
len: 15
abundance: .
v_gene: TRBV6-1
j_gene: TRBJ2-7
CDR3aa: CASSESGDRAYEQYF
CDR3nt: TGTGCCAGCAGTGAATCAGGGGACAGAGCCTACGAGCAGTACTTC

d_gene: TRBD1
len: 14
abundance: .
v_gene: TRBV3-1/TRBV3-2
j_gene: TRBJ1-2
CDR3aa: CASSQAAGGGGYTF
CDR3nt: TGTGCCAGCAGCCAAGCCGCAGGGGGCGGTGGCTACACCTTC

d_gene: .
len: 14
abundance: .
v_gene: TRBV7-2
j_gene: TRBJ2-4
CDR3aa: CASSLAGQGGIGYF
CDR3nt: TGTGCCAGCAGCTTAGCCGGGCAGGGGGGGATAGGGTACTTC

d_gene: .
len: 13
abundance: .
v_gene: TRBV11-2
j_gene: TRBJ2-7
CDR3aa: CASSLSGAYEQYF
CDR3nt: TGTGCCAGCAGCTTATCGGGAGCCTACGAGCAGTACTTC

d_gene: .
len: 17
abundance: once
v_gene: TRBV5-1
j_gene: TRBJ2-7
CDR3aa: CASSLGQGRRSSYEQYF
CDR3nt: TGCGCCAGCAGCTTGGGGCAGGGACGGAGGAGCTCCTACGAGCAGTACTTC

d_gene: .
len: 16
abundance: .
v_gene: TRBV6-2/TRBV6-3
j_gene: TRBJ1-3
CDR3aa: CASSYIHWTLGNTIYF
CDR3nt: TGTGCCAGCAGTTATATCCATTGGACGTTGGGAAACACCATATATTTT

d_gene: TRBD2
len: 16
abundance: .
v_gene: TRBV7-2
j_gene: TRBJ2-3
CDR3aa: CASNGLAGGHTDTQYF
CDR3nt: TGTGCCAGCAACGGACTAGCGGGGGGGCACACAGATACGCAGTATTTT

d_gene: .
len: 15
abundance: .
v_gene: TRBV27
j_gene: TRBJ2-5
CDR3aa: CASSLRTGVEETQYF
CDR3nt: TGTGCCAGCAGTTTAAGGACGGGAGTAGAAGAGACCCAGTACTTC

d_gene: .
len: 13
abundance: .
v_gene: TRBV12-3/TRBV12-4
j_gene: TRBJ1-5
CDR3aa: CASILNPGEPQHF
CDR3nt: TGTGCCAGCATCCTTAACCCGGGAGAGCCCCAGCATTTT

d_gene: TRBD1
len: 16
abundance: .
v_gene: TRBV19
j_gene: TRBJ1-3
CDR3aa: CASVRDRTPGGNTIYF
CDR3nt: TGTGCCAGTGTCCGGGACAGAACCCCTGGTGGAAACACCATATATTTT

d_gene: .
len: 13
abundance: few
v_gene: TRBV7-2
j_gene: TRBJ1-1
CDR3aa: CASSGRGSTEAFF
CDR3nt: TGTGCCAGCAGCGGAAGGGGGAGCACTGAAGCTTTCTTT

d_gene: .
len: 14
abundance: .
v_gene: TRBV27
j_gene: TRBJ2-1
CDR3aa: CASSVVSSYNEQFF
CDR3nt: TGTGCCAGCAGTGTCGTCAGCTCCTACAATGAGCAGTTCTTC

d_gene: .
len: 14
abundance: .
v_gene: TRBV4-2
j_gene: TRBJ1-5
CDR3aa: CASSQFPDIQPQHF
CDR3nt: TGTGCCAGCAGCCAGTTCCCGGATATTCAGCCCCAGCATTTT

d_gene: .
len: 14
abundance: .
v_gene: TRBV9
j_gene: TRBJ1-2
CDR3aa: CASSVALTNYGYTF
CDR3nt: TGTGCCAGCAGCGTAGCACTGACGAACTATGGCTACACCTTC

d_gene: .
len: 13
abundance: .
v_gene: TRBV6-6
j_gene: TRBJ1-1
CDR3aa: CASSPAGNSEAFF
CDR3nt: TGTGCCAGCAGCCCCGCAGGGAACTCTGAAGCTTTCTTT

d_gene: TRBD2
len: 15
abundance: .
v_gene: TRBV29-1
j_gene: TRBJ2-3
CDR3aa: CSVEVAGGGTDTQYF
CDR3nt: TGCAGCGTTGAAGTAGCGGGCGGGGGGACAGATACGCAGTATTTT